This T cell receptor beta chain was found in a study of OX40 agonist ivuxolimab in advanced cancers. Study-level background: Patients were given ivuxolimab, an antibody that agonizes OX40 (CD134). General study findings and limits: Near-lowest levels of clonal expansion characterized partial responders at 0.1-3.0 mg/kg.

Sequencing used immunoSEQ multiplex PCR; TCRdb keeps in-frame clones, though not all of them. The repertoire consists of approximately 89,000 clones, with around 85% occurring once and the leading ten covering roughly 0.5%. The CDR3 loop spans 13 amino acids. The germline CDR1 and CDR2 sequences are MRHNA and SNTAGT. Trimming shortened V by 3 bases and J by 8 bases, and 12 bases separated the two germline ends. As for this clone: Its antigen is unknown.

Sequencing was performed on CD4+ or CD8+ T cells sorted from blood, taken in a trial of the OX40 agonist ivuxolimab. The sequence derives from an adult with an advanced solid tumor such as melanoma, head and neck, liver or kidney cancer. V is TRBV6-4 and J is TRBJ2-3; TRBD2 is a possible D gene (6 bases). This CDR3 is CASSEEGPTTQYF. The CDR3 DNA reads as TGTGCCAGCAGTGAGGAGGGGCCCACTACGCAGTATTTT.